This is a list of T cell receptor beta chains from one sample in a study of shared clonotypes between healthy human individuals. Only in-frame clones appear in the TCRdb table, and some are missing; sequencing was by immunoSEQ multiplex PCR. The table shows approximately 2,000,000 clones, with 85% to 95% occurring only once. The specimen was naive CD4+ T cells from PBMCs. The receptors were sampled from a man between 18 and 35 years old in good health. Some clones in this sample may be carry-over from other donors' samples. CDR3s include the opening cysteine and the closing phenylalanine or tryptophan. The D gene is left open where the match is weak. Part of the rows lack a size; the others show once, few, many or a class for expanded clones.

V,D,J,size,CDR3,DNA
TRBV6-1,NA,TRBJ2-7,NA,CASWRRGSYEQYF,TGTGCCAGCTGGAGGAGAGGTTCCTACGAGCAGTACTTC
TRBV4-3,NA,TRBJ2-1,NA,CASSQVRRGHEQFF,TGCGCCAGCAGCCAAGTTAGACGGGGCCATGAGCAGTTCTTC
TRBV7-9,NA,TRBJ1-5,NA,CASSSRGQPQHF,TGTGCCAGCAGCAGCAGAGGTCAGCCCCAGCATTTT
TRBV28,NA,TRBJ2-5,NA,CASSRWQGYGETQYF,TGTGCCAGCAGTAGGTGGCAGGGTTATGGAGAGACCCAGTACTTC
TRBV15,NA,TRBJ2-5,NA,CATSREVTGMKTQYF,TGTGCCACCAGCAGAGAGGTAACAGGGATGAAGACCCAGTACTTC
TRBV2,TRBD2,TRBJ2-2,few,CASTFAPGGTGELFF,TGTGCCAGCACCTTCGCTCCGGGGGGGACCGGGGAGCTGTTTTTT
TRBV2,NA,TRBJ1-2,NA,CASGDYGYTF,TGTGCGTCAGGGGACTATGGCTACACCTTC
TRBV7-2,NA,TRBJ1-4,NA,CASSLTGSNEKLFF,TGTGCCAGCAGCCTGACAGGCTCTAATGAAAAACTGTTTTTT
TRBV4-3,NA,TRBJ1-1,NA,CASSYSGGRVNTEAFF,TGCGCCAGCAGCTACTCCGGGGGGCGCGTGAACACTGAAGCTTTCTTT
TRBV2,NA,TRBJ2-2,NA,CASSLAASGTGELFF,TGTGCCAGCTCCTTAGCGGCCTCGGGCACCGGGGAGCTGTTTTTT
TRBV5-5,NA,TRBJ1-3,NA,CASSLEVEDTIYF,TGTGCCAGCAGCTTGGAGGTTGAGGACACCATATATTTT
TRBV7-9,NA,TRBJ2-5,NA,CASSLQPGDQETQYF,TGTGCCAGCAGCCTCCAGCCGGGCGACCAAGAGACCCAGTACTTC
TRBV7-3,NA,TRBJ2-3,NA,CASSAQGAVDTQYF,TGTGCCAGCAGCGCCCAAGGGGCAGTCGATACGCAGTATTTT
TRBV7-9,NA,TRBJ2-3,NA,CASSQSTTDTQYF,TGTGCCAGCAGCCAGAGTACCACAGATACGCAGTATTTT
TRBV9,TRBD2,TRBJ2-7,NA,CASSASGTSGMYEQYF,TGTGCCAGCAGCGCGTCCGGGACTAGCGGGATGTACGAGCAGTACTTC
TRBV5-1,NA,TRBJ2-1,NA,CASSTQGPYYNEQFF,TGCGCCAGCAGCACCCAGGGCCCCTATTACAATGAGCAGTTCTTC
TRBV6-1,TRBD2,TRBJ2-5,NA,CASSAGGLAGGLKETQYF,TGTGCCAGCAGTGCAGGCGGACTAGCGGGAGGGTTAAAAGAGACCCAGTACTTC
TRBV28,NA,TRBJ2-7,NA,CASSLTRSYEQYF,TGTGCCAGCAGTTTGACCCGGTCCTACGAGCAGTACTTC
TRBV18,TRBD1,TRBJ1-2,NA,CASSPDQGALHGYTF,TGTGCCAGCTCACCCGATCAGGGGGCTTTGCATGGCTACACCTTC
TRBV30,TRBD1,TRBJ2-5,NA,CAWSVDRGVETQYF,TGTGCCTGGAGTGTCGACAGGGGTGTGGAGACCCAGTACTTC
TRBV28,NA,TRBJ2-1,NA,CASSLDSYNEQFF,TGTGCCAGCAGCCTGGACTCATACAATGAGCAGTTCTTC
TRBV5-3,NA,TRBJ1-1,NA,CARSLAAVTNTEAFF,TGTGCCAGAAGCTTGGCGGCAGTTACCAACACTGAAGCTTTCTTT
TRBV28,NA,TRBJ1-1,NA,CASSLALKIEAFF,TGTGCCAGCAGCCTGGCATTGAAAATTGAAGCTTTCTTT
TRBV7-2,NA,TRBJ2-2,NA,CASSLEGVVYTGELFF,TGTGCCAGCAGCTTAGAAGGGGTGGTGTACACCGGGGAGCTGTTTTTT
TRBV9,TRBD1,TRBJ1-5,NA,CASSEGANQPQHF,TGTGCCAGCAGCGAGGGGGCAAATCAGCCCCAGCATTTT
TRBV27,NA,TRBJ2-7,NA,CASRTFRASSYEQYF,TGTGCCAGCAGAACTTTCAGGGCTAGCTCCTACGAGCAGTACTTC
TRBV15,TRBD2,TRBJ2-1,once,CATSRVLLAGGPEQFF,TGTGCCACCAGCAGAGTTCTCCTAGCGGGAGGGCCTGAGCAGTTCTTC
TRBV4-1,NA,TRBJ2-7,NA,CASSQDDPSFDEQYF,TGCGCCAGCAGCCAAGATGATCCCAGCTTCGACGAGCAGTACTTC
TRBV7-9,TRBD2,TRBJ2-3,once,CASSLSGTSGSGTQYF,TGTGCCAGCAGCTTATCCGGGACTAGCGGGAGTGGCACGCAGTATTTT
TRBV30,NA,TRBJ1-3,NA,CAWTRTVGNTIYF,TGTGCCTGGACCCGGACAGTTGGAAACACCATATATTTT
TRBV28,NA,TRBJ2-7,NA,CASSRGPGGYEQYF,TGTGCCAGCAGTCGAGGGCCCGGGGGCTACGAGCAGTACTTC
TRBV6-1,TRBD1,TRBJ1-3,once,CASSELYRGLAGNTIYF,TGTGCCAGCAGTGAATTATACAGGGGTTTAGCTGGAAACACCATATATTTT
TRBV11-3,TRBD2,TRBJ2-1,NA,CASSLGLAGAGEQFF,TGTGCCAGCAGCTTAGGCCTAGCGGGCGCCGGGGAGCAGTTCTTC
TRBV14,NA,TRBJ1-2,NA,CASSQDFRAGGGYTF,TGTGCCAGCAGCCAAGATTTTCGGGCAGGAGGAGGCTACACCTTC
TRBV5-1,TRBD2,TRBJ2-5,NA,CASSQAGGQEETQYF,TGCGCCAGCAGCCAAGCGGGAGGGCAGGAGGAGACCCAGTACTTC
TRBV14,NA,TRBJ2-5,NA,CASSLSFTWETQYF,TGTGCCAGCAGCCTCTCATTCACGTGGGAGACCCAGTACTTC
TRBV2,NA,TRBJ1-4,NA,CASCRGGATNEKLFF,TGTGCCAGCTGTCGGGGGGGAGCAACTAATGAAAAACTGTTTTTT
TRBV6-5,TRBD2,TRBJ2-7,NA,CASSKGLAGPYEQYF,TGTGCCAGCAGTAAAGGACTAGCGGGACCGTACGAGCAGTACTTC
TRBV19,NA,TRBJ1-1,NA,CASSIGRVNTEAFF,TGTGCCAGTAGTATAGGCAGGGTGAACACTGAAGCTTTCTTT
TRBV5-4,NA,TRBJ2-1,NA,CASSLAGATYNEQFF,TGTGCCAGCAGCTTGGCAGGGGCGACCTACAATGAGCAGTTCTTC
TRBV7-3,NA,TRBJ2-6,NA,CASSPGLGANVLTF,TGTGCCAGCAGCCCGGGTTTGGGGGCCAACGTCCTGACTTTC
TRBV28,TRBD2,TRBJ2-5,NA,CASSQTSGEGETQYF,TGTGCCAGCAGTCAAACTAGCGGAGAGGGGGAGACCCAGTACTTC
TRBV11-3,TRBD1,TRBJ2-7,NA,CASSFGTGNSYEQYF,TGTGCCAGCAGCTTTGGGACAGGGAACTCCTACGAGCAGTACTTC
TRBV4-3,TRBD2,TRBJ2-2,NA,CASSQELARIYTGELFF,TGCGCCAGCAGCCAAGAACTAGCGAGAATCTACACCGGGGAGCTGTTTTTT
TRBV10-3,NA,TRBJ1-2,NA,CAIETGYGYTF,TGTGCCATCGAGACAGGCTATGGCTACACCTTC
TRBV10-1,NA,TRBJ2-7,NA,CATQGNGHEQYF,TGCGCCACCCAGGGGAATGGCCACGAGCAGTACTTC
TRBV11-2,TRBD2,TRBJ2-5,NA,CASARGLAGVLKTQYF,TGTGCCAGCGCTAGGGGCTTAGCGGGAGTTCTGAAGACCCAGTACTTC